The TCR beta chain described here comes from a study of OX40 agonist ivuxolimab in advanced cancers. Across the study: Those treated in dose escalation had hepatocellular carcinoma, melanoma, renal cell cancer or head and neck cancer.

CDR3 length equals 14 residues. Losses at the gene ends were 4 bases for V and 4 bases for J; bases not matched to a gene: 6. Germline-derived CDR1 and CDR2 are SQVTM and ANQGSEA. Using immunoSEQ multiplex PCR, the repertoire was profiled, and TCRdb retains in-frame clones only, with some absent. The sample carries 25,000 to 40,000 clones, roughly 86% recorded once. V and J are TRBV29-1 and TRBJ2-1, with TRBD2 identical over 8 bases. This receptor was identified in an adult with an advanced solid tumor such as melanoma, head and neck, liver or kidney cancer. The material sequenced was CD4+ or CD8+ T cells sorted from blood, taken in a trial of the OX40 agonist ivuxolimab. The chain's CDR3 is CSVASGGYYNEQFF. In nucleotides, the CDR3 is TGCAGCGTTGCCAGCGGGGGTTATTACAATGAGCAGTTCTTC.